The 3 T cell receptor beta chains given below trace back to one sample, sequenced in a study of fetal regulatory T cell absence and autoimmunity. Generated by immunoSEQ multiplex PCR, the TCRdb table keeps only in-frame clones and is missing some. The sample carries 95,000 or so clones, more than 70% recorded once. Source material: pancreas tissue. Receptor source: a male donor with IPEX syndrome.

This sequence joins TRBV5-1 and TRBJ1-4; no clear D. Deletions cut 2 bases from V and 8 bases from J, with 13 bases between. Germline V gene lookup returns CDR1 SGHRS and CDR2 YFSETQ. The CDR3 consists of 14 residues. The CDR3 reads CASSFGQAREKLFF. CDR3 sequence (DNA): TGCGCCAGCAGCTTTGGTCAGGCGAGAGAAAAACTGTTTTTT.

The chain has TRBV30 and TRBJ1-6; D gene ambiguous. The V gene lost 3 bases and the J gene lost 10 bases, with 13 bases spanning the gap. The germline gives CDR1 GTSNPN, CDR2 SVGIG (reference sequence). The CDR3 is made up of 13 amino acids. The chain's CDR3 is CAWRWSVGSPLHF. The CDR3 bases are TGTGCCTGGAGGTGGAGCGTAGGATCACCCCTCCACTTT.

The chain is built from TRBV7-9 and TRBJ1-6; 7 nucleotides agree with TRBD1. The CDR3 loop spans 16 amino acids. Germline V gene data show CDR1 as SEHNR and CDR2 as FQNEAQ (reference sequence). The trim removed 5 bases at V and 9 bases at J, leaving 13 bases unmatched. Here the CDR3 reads CASSIGGGGGISPLHF. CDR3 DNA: TGTGCCAGCAGCATAGGGGGCGGAGGGGGGATTTCACCCCTCCACTTT.